These 15 T cell receptor beta chains share one sample of origin, sequenced in a study of blood T cell repertoires in COVID-19. The data were produced by immunoSEQ multiplex PCR, yet TCRdb's version contains in-frame clones alone and is incomplete. The sample records about 44,000 clones, around 75% being singletons. The sequenced material came from peripheral blood. The source of these receptors is a man at least 80 years old with acute or convalescent COVID-19.

The chain joins TRBV2 to TRBJ2-4, with TRBD2 as a possible D gene (6 bases). The germline gives CDR1 SNHLY, CDR2 FYNNEI. V lost 5 bases to trimming and J lost 6 bases, with 17 bases between them. This CDR3 spans 15 amino acids. As DNA, the CDR3 is TGTGCCAGCAGTTCTTCAGTCGGGGGTGGAAACATTCAGTACTTC. Amino acid sequence: CASSSSVGGGNIQYF.

The chain carries TRBV2 and TRBJ1-2; D perhaps matches TRBD1 (5 bases). Trimming removed 5 bases from V and 8 bases from J, with 21 bases in between. The V gene's germline CDR1 is SNHLY and CDR2 FYNNEI. The CDR3 loop spans 15 amino acids. Here the CDR3 DNA reads TGTGCCAGCAGTCCACGGCAACAGGTCGGAGGGGGCTACACCTTC. It is translated as CASSPRQQVGGGYTF.

A note on this clone: A junction end diverges from the germline sequence, so it may reflect a read error. The CDR3 spells CAGRGPRGEAFF. For the CDR3, the DNA is TGTGCCGGCAGGGGGCCAAGAGGTGAAGCTTTCTTT. This chain uses TRBV11-2 with TRBJ1-1; TRBD1 aligns across 8 bases. CDR1 is SGHAT, CDR2 FQNNGV, per germline. CDR3 length: 12 residues.

The chain has TRBV24-1 and TRBJ2-1; the D gene is possibly TRBD1 (7 bases). The germline V gene encodes CDR1 KGHDR and CDR2 SFDVKD. V lost 3 bases and J lost 7, with 18 bases in between. The CDR3 loop spans 16 amino acids. CDR3 DNA: TGTGCCACCAGTGATCCCGGGACTCAGGGGGGAAATGAGCAGTTCTTC. Residues: CATSDPGTQGGNEQFF.

The J gene is TRBJ2-1, the V gene TRBV6-4; 8 positions agree with TRBD2. CDR3 length: 15 amino acids. V lost 5 bases, J lost 6 bases, and 9 bases stayed unmatched. Germline V lookup: CDR1 MRHNA, CDR2 SNTAGT. The CDR3 protein is CASSPGTSIRNEQFF. For the CDR3, the DNA is TGTGCCAGCAGTCCGGGGACTAGTATCCGCAATGAGCAGTTCTTC.

The chain combines TRBV15 with TRBJ2-5, with D possibly TRBD1 on 6 matching bases. V was pared by 1 base and J by 1 base, with 7 bases between. The CDR3 has 14 residues. Germline CDR1 and CDR2: LNHNV and YYDKDF (reference sequence). CDR3 DNA: TGTGCCACCAGCAGAGGGACAGTCCAAGAGACCCAGTACTTC. It is translated as CATSRGTVQETQYF.

This chain joins TRBV6-6 and TRBJ1-5; D unclear. This CDR3 is built from 12 residues. CDR1 and CDR2 from the germline V gene are MNHNY and SVGAGI (reference sequence). Trimming left V 7 bases short and J 4 bases short, with 8 bases between. CDR3 nucleotide sequence: TGTGCCAGCACCCCGGGGAATCAGCCCCAGCATTTT. Translated, it gives CASTPGNQPQHF.

This clone was recorded a few times. The chain links TRBV19 to TRBJ2-1, with 8 bases identical to TRBD2. Germline trimming cut 5 bases from V and 3 bases from J; bases unmatched to any gene: 6. This CDR3 comprises 15 residues. Germline V gene data show CDR1 as LNHDA and CDR2 as SQIVND (reference sequence). Here the CDR3 reads CASSARREDYNEQFF. CDR3 nucleotide sequence: TGTGCCAGTAGTGCCAGGCGGGAGGACTACAATGAGCAGTTCTTC.

J is TRBJ2-2 and V is TRBV30, with no clear D. V lost 1 base, J lost 5 bases, and 8 bases lay in between. Germline CDR1 and CDR2: GTSNPN and SVGIG (reference sequence). The CDR3 loop spans 13 amino acids. The CDR3 sequence is CAWSGVRTGELFF. As DNA, the CDR3 is TGTGCCTGGAGTGGGGTGAGGACCGGGGAGCTGTTTTTT.

In its sample, this clone was seen once. This chain links TRBV3-1 (or the pseudogene TRBV3-2) with TRBJ2-5, with 14 bases aligning to TRBD2. Trimming took 5 bases from V and 0 from J; bases not matched to a gene: 5. Germline V gene lookup returns CDR1 LGHDT and CDR2 YNNKEL (reference sequence). This CDR3 comprises 17 residues. The CDR3: CASSGRLAGGYQETQYF. CDR3 bases: TGTGCCAGCAGCGGTAGACTAGCGGGGGGGTACCAAGAGACCCAGTACTTC.

V is TRBV27 and J is TRBJ2-3; the D gene is possibly TRBD2 (5 bases). The CDR3 spans 14 residues. Trimming took off 3 bases at V and 6 bases at J, with 13 bases between the two ends. Germline V gives CDR1 MNHEY, CDR2 SMNVEV (reference sequence). CDR3 DNA sequence: TGTGCCAGCAGTTTGGTCGGGGAATGGGATACGCAGTATTTT. Translation gives CASSLVGEWDTQYF.

The sample holds one count of this clone. This sequence joins TRBV6-5 and TRBJ2-1; D is ambiguous. The V gene's germline CDR1 is MNHEY and CDR2 SVGAGI. The length of the CDR3 is 14 residues. Trimming stripped 4 bases from V and 6 bases from J, with 13 bases between. The chain's CDR3 is CASSFLDQSNEQFF. The CDR3 bases are TGTGCCAGCAGTTTCCTCGATCAGTCCAATGAGCAGTTCTTC.

The chain joins TRBV5-1 to TRBJ2-2; unclear D gene. The CDR3 spans 14 residues. The germline gives CDR1 SGHRS, CDR2 YFSETQ. V gave up 2 bases and J gave up 10 bases, with 15 bases separating them. The CDR3 is CASSFNGLAPELFF. The CDR3 DNA reads as TGCGCCAGCAGCTTCAACGGATTAGCCCCGGAGCTGTTTTTT.

This clone was seen once. The rearrangement uses TRBV7-9 and TRBJ1-2, with unresolved D. Trimming left V 1 base short and J 4 bases short, with 16 bases between. Germline-derived CDR1 and CDR2 are SEHNR and FQNEAQ (reference sequence). This CDR3 has 16 residues. CDR3 nucleotide sequence: TGTGCCAGCAGCTTAGAAAGACTCCCAAATGGCTATGGCTACACCTTC. This encodes CASSLERLPNGYGYTF.

V gene TRBV7-2 combines with J gene TRBJ1-3, with TRBD1 matching 8 bases. The germline V gene has CDR1 SGHTA and CDR2 FQGNSA. The V segment lost 1 base and the J segment 6 bases; nucleotides outside the gene matches: 5. The CDR3 covers 15 residues. DNA of the CDR3: TGTGCCAGCAGCTTAGGGGCAGGGGGCCAAAACACCATATATTTT. It yields the protein CASSLGAGGQNTIYF.